This TCR beta chain comes out of a study of CD8+ T cells in alopecia areata. Study at large: Treated individuals took tofacitinib by mouth, 5 to 10 mg twice daily.

A remark on this clone: The antigen is not known.

The investigators collected lesional scalp punch biopsies and peripheral blood from alopecia areata patients. TCR sequencing used cDNA made by reverse transcription of extracted RNA. TCRdb's copy holds only in-frame clones and misses some; the assay was immunoSEQ multiplex PCR. The profile shows about 200,000 clones, 57% of them singletons. Study-wide points: Relative to normal scalp, lesional scalp, especially alopecia totalis/universalis, showed higher clonality.

This receptor was obtained from a human donor with alopecia areata. Sequencing used CD4+ T cells sorted from blood, obtained at week 0.

This CDR3 is CASSPLTTAGHTYGYTF. The CDR3 DNA sequence: TGTGCCAGCAGCCCTCTTACCACCGCGGGACACACCTATGGCTACACCTTC. The rearrangement links TRBV11-2 to TRBJ1-2; D may be TRBD1 (6 bases). Germline assignment: CDR1 SGHAT and CDR2 FQNNGV. This CDR3 is 17 amino acids long. Trimming stripped 5 bases from V and 4 bases from J, with 23 bases between.